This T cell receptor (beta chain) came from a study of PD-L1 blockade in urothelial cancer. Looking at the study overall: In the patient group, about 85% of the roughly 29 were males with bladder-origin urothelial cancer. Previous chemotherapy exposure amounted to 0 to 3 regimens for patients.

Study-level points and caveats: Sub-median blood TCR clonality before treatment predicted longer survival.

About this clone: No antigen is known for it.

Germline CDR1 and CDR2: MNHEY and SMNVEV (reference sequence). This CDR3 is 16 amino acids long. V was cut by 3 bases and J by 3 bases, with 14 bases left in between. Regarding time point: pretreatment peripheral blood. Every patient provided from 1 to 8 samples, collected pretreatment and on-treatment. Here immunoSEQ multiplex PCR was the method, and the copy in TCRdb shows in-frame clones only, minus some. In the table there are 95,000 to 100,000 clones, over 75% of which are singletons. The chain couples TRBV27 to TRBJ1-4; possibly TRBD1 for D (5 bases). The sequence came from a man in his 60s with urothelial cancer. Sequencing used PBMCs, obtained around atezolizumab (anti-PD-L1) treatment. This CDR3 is CASSFSRVLANEKLFF. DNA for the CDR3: TGTGCCAGCAGTTTTTCCAGGGTGTTGGCTAATGAAAAACTGTTTTTT.